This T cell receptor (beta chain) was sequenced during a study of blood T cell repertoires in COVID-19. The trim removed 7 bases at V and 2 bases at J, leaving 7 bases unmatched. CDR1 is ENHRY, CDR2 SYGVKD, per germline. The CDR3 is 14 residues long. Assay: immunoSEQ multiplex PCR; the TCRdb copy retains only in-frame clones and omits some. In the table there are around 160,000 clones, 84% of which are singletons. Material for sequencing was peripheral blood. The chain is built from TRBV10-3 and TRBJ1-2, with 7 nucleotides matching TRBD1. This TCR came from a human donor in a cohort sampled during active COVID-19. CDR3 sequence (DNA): TGTGCCATCACTCCTGGACAGGAAAACTATGGCTACACCTTC. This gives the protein CAITPGQENYGYTF.